The 5 T cell receptor beta chains below were found in one sample sequenced in a study of blood T cell repertoires in COVID-19. Generated by immunoSEQ multiplex PCR, the TCRdb table keeps only in-frame clones and is missing some. In the table there are around 190,000 clones, 70% to 85% of which are singletons. The sequenced sample was peripheral blood. The receptors come from a human donor in a cohort sampled during active COVID-19.

The chain combines TRBV5-5 with TRBJ2-1; D may be TRBD2 (6 bases). V was cut by 7 bases and J by 8 bases, with 19 bases left in between. The CDR3 length is 14 residues. The germline V gene has CDR1 SGHKS and CDR2 YYEKEE (reference sequence). The CDR3 sequence: CASAFQTRDHEQFF. DNA for the CDR3: TGTGCCAGCGCGTTCCAGACTAGAGACCATGAGCAGTTCTTC. The whole variable domain, remainder taken from reference TRBV5-5 and TRBJ2-1, is DAGVTQSPTHLIKTRGQQVTLRCSPISGHKSVSWYQQVLGQGPQFIFQYYEKEERGRGNFPDRFSARQFPNYSSELNVNALLLGDSALYLCASAFQTRDHEQFFGPGTRLTVL.

This chain links TRBV28 with TRBJ2-2; TRBD2 matches 10 bases. The J segment lost 5 bases and the V segment lost 7 bases, leaving 7 bases of the junction unmatched. The CDR3 covers 15 residues. The germline V gene has CDR1 MDHEN and CDR2 SYDVKM. In DNA form, the CDR3 reads TGTGCCAGCAAAAGCGGGAGGGTACCTACCGGGGAGCTGTTTTTT. Protein product: CASKSGRVPTGELFF.

This clone has just one count. J is TRBJ1-2 and V is TRBV6-5, with a possible D match to TRBD1 (6 bases). Germline loops: CDR1 MNHEY, CDR2 SVGAGI. The CDR3 length is 16 residues. Trimming removed 0 bases at V and 2 bases at J, with 13 bases between. CDR3 protein: CASSYSGGGGNYGYTF. The CDR3 nucleotides are TGTGCCAGCAGTTACTCTGGGGGCGGGGGAAACTATGGCTACACCTTC.

V and J are TRBV7-9 and TRBJ2-1; TRBD1 matches 7 bases. This CDR3 spans 16 amino acids. V lost 1 base, J lost 0 bases, and 3 bases stayed unmatched. Germline CDR1 is SEHNR and CDR2 is FQNEAQ (reference sequence). The CDR3 DNA sequence: TGTGCCAGCAGCTTAGGGCAGGGGGTCTCCTACAATGAGCAGTTCTTC. It codes for CASSLGQGVSYNEQFF.

The chain joins TRBV18 to TRBJ2-5; weak D call: TRBD2 (6 bases). The CDR3 runs to 14 residues. Germline V CDR1 and CDR2: KGHSH, LQKENI. V lost 3 bases and J 3 bases, leaving 11 bases between the germline ends. CDR3 in amino acids: CASSPSGSKETQYF. DNA for the CDR3: TGTGCCAGCTCACCCTCCGGGAGTAAAGAGACCCAGTACTTC.